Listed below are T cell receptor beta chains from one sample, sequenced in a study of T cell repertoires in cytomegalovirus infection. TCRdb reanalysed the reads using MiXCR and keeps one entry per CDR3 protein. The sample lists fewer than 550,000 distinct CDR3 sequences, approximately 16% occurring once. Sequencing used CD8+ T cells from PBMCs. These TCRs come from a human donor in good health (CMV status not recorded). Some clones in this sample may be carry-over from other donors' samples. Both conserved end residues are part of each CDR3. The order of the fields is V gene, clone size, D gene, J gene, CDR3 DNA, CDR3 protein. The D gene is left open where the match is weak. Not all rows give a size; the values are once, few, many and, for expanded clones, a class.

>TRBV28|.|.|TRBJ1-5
TGTGCCAGCATCTGGCCGGGGGGCAATCAGCCCCAGCATTTT
CASIWPGGNQPQHF
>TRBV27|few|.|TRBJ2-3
TGTGCCAGCAGTCCACGGACCGTAACGGGAGATACGCAGTATTTT
CASSPRTVTGDTQYF
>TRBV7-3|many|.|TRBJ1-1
TGTGCCAGCAGCTTAACCTCAGGAGTCCCTGAAGCTTTCTTT
CASSLTSGVPEAFF
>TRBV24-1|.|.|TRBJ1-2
TGTGCCACCAGTGATTCAACAGGGTTATATTCGGATGGCTACACCTTC
CATSDSTGLYSDGYTF
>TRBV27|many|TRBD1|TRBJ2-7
TGTGCCAGCAGTGGGACAGGGGGAACCTACGAGCAGTACTTC
CASSGTGGTYEQYF
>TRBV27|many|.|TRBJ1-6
TGTGCCAGCAGTCCCGACGTTCAAAGCTCCTATAATTCACCCCTCCACTTT
CASSPDVQSSYNSPLHF
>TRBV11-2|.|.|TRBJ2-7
TGTGCCAGCAGCTCTCCCTTAGACCTAGGCTCCTACGAGCAGTACTTC
CASSSPLDLGSYEQYF
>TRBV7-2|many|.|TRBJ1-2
TGTGCCAGCAGCTTAGCTCCCGGAAACTTACAAGGCTACACCTTC
CASSLAPGNLQGYTF
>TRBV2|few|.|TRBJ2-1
TGTGCCGAGGGAGGGGGACTTCGCGGCGATGAGCAGTTCTTC
CAEGGGLRGDEQFF
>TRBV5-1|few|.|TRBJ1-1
TGCGCCAGCAGCAGGAACCCTGAAGCTTTCTTT
CASSRNPEAFF
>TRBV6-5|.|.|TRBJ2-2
TGTGCCAGCAGTTATTTCTCCGGGACGGCGAACACCGGGGAGCTGTTTTTT
CASSYFSGTANTGELFF
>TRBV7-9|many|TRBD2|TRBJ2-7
TGTGCCAGCAGAGGGTACTTGGCGGGAGACGTCTATCCTACGGAGCAGTACTTC
CASRGYLAGDVYPTEQYF
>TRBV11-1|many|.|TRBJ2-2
TGTGCCAGCAGCTTAGCAATTTCCCGGGAGCTGTTTTTT
CASSLAISRELFF
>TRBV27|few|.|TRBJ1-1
TGTGCCAGCAGTTCCCTTTTGGGGAACACTGAAGCTTTCTTT
CASSSLLGNTEAFF
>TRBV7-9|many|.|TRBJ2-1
TGTGCCAGCAGCTTTTCGGGTAAAGACGAGCAGTTCTTC
CASSFSGKDEQFF
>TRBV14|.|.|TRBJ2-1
TGTGCCAGCAGCCAAGGTCCGGGGTCGGGTCGGGATGAGCAGTTCTTC
CASSQGPGSGRDEQFF
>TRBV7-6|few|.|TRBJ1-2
TGTGCCAGCAGCCCCTCTGGGGGGCGGATCTATGGCTACACCTTC
CASSPSGGRIYGYTF
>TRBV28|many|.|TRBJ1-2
TGTGCCAGCACCCCTCCGGGCGAAGGGGAGGAGTATGGCTACACCTTC
CASTPPGEGEEYGYTF
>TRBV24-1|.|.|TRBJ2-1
TGTGCCACCAGTACCTTTAAACAGCACAATGAGCAGTTCTTC
CATSTFKQHNEQFF
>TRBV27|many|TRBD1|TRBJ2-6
TGTGCCAGCAGTCCGAGACAGGGGAAGGGCTCTGGGGCCAACGTCCTGACTTTC
CASSPRQGKGSGANVLTF
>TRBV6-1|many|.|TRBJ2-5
TGTGCCAGCTCCCCTCGTCGGGGTTTGGAAAAGACCCAGTACTTC
CASSPRRGLEKTQYF
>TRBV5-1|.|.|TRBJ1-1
TGCGCCAGCAGCTTTGACCGAGAGGGCGGATTGAACACTGAAGCTTTCTTT
CASSFDREGGLNTEAFF
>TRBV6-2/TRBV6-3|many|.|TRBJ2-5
TGTGCCAGCAGTTACCCGGATCGGGCAACGGAACTCCAAGAGACCCAGTACTTC
CASSYPDRATELQETQYF
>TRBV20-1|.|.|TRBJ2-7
TGCAGTGCTACTTCCTACGAGCAGTACTTC
CSATSYEQYF
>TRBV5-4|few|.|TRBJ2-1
TGTGCCAGCAGCTTCGTCCCGGAGGATGAGCAGTTCTTC
CASSFVPEDEQFF
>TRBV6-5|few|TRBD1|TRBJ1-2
TGTGCCAGCAGTTATTTCGGAGGGGGCGGCGGCTACACCTTC
CASSYFGGGGGYTF
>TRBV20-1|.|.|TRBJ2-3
TGCAGTGCTAGAGATCGAGGGGGGGGGGGCACAGATATGCAGTATTTT
CSARDRGGGGTDMQYF
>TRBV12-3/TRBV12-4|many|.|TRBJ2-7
TGTGCCAGCAGCAGGAGTCTGGTCGAGCAGTACTTC
CASSRSLVEQYF
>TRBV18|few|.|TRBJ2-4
TGTGCCAGCTTGTCGGCAGCCAAAAACATTCAGTACTTC
CASLSAAKNIQYF
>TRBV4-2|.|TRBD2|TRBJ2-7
TGTGCCAGCAGCGCGGGACTAGCGGGGACGAACTCCTACGAGCAGTACTTC
CASSAGLAGTNSYEQYF
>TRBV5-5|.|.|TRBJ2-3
TGTGCCAGCAGCTTGGGGGGCCTGAAAATCACAGATACGCAGTATTTT
CASSLGGLKITDTQYF
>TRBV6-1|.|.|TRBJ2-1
TGTGCCAGCAAGGAGGAGGGACAATACAATGAGCAGTTCTTC
CASKEEGQYNEQFF
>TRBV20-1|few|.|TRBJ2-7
TGCAGTGCTAGAGATGGCCAGCGTACCTCCTACGAGCAGTACTTC
CSARDGQRTSYEQYF
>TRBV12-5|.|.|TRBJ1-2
TGTGCTAGTGGTTTGGGTTCGGGCGTCCTGGCGTATGGCTACACCTTC
CASGLGSGVLAYGYTF
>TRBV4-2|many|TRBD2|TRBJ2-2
TGTGCCAGCAGCCAAGAAGACGGGGGGGCCGAGGCCGGGGAGCTGTTTTTT
CASSQEDGGAEAGELFF
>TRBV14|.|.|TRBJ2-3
TGTGCCAGCAGCCAAGATTGGGGGGGGGCGACAGATACGCAGTATTTT
CASSQDWGGATDTQYF
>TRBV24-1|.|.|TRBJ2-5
TGTGCCACCAGTGATGCGGAGGTGGGGTTGCAGACCCAGTACTTC
CATSDAEVGLQTQYF
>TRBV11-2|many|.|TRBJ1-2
TGTGCCAGCAGCTTAGCCGTACAGGGTCCTATTCCCTATGGCTACACCTTC
CASSLAVQGPIPYGYTF
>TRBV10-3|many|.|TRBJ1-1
TGTGCCATACGCATAAAAGTTGACACTGAAGCTTTCTTT
CAIRIKVDTEAFF
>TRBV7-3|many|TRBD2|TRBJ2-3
TGTGCCAGCAGCTTAACTCCGGGCGGGAGTTTTGATACGCAGTATTTT
CASSLTPGGSFDTQYF
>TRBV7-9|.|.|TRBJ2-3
TGTGCCAGCAGCACTTCCTCGACTAGTCGTGGGATTCGAGATACGCAGTATTTT
CASSTSSTSRGIRDTQYF
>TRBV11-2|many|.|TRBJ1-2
TGTGCCAGCAGCTACCGACAGGTCTATGGCTACACCTTC
CASSYRQVYGYTF
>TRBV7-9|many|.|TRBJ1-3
TGTGCCAGCAGCAACTATGGACAAAGCTCTGGAAACACCATATATTTT
CASSNYGQSSGNTIYF